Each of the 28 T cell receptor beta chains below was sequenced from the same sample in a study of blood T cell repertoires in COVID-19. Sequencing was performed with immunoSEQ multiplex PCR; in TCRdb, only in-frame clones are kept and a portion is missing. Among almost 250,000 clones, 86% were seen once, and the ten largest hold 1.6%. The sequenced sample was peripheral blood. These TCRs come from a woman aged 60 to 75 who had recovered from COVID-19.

CDR3 residues: CASSWSSGTSEETQYF. In DNA, the CDR3 is TGTGCCAGTAGTTGGAGCTCCGGGACTAGCGAAGAGACCCAGTACTTC. The J gene is TRBJ2-5, the V gene TRBV19; 10 bases map to TRBD2. The CDR3 runs 16 residues. From germline, CDR1 is LNHDA and CDR2 SQIVND (reference sequence). The J segment lost 3 bases and the V segment lost 5 bases, leaving 9 bases of the junction unmatched.

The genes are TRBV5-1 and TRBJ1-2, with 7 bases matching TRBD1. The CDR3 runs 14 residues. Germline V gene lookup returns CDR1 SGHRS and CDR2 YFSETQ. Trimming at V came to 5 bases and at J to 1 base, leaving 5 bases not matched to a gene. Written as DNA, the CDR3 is TGCGCCAGCAGAGGGGACAGCCATAACTATGGCTACACCTTC. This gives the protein CASRGDSHNYGYTF.

The CDR3 loop is CSVLLDRAKGYTF. CDR3 DNA: TGCAGCGTTCTCTTGGACAGGGCTAAGGGCTACACCTTC. The rearrangement joins TRBV29-1 to TRBJ1-2; 8 nucleotides align to TRBD1. The CDR3 consists of 13 residues. Germline V gene data show CDR1 as SQVTM and CDR2 as ANQGSEA. The J segment lost 8 bases and the V segment lost 5 bases, leaving 10 bases of the junction unmatched.

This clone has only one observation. DNA for the CDR3: TGCAGGGGAGGGAGGAACACTGAAGCTTTCTTT. Translated: CRGGRNTEAFF. This chain joins TRBV20-1 and TRBJ1-1; D not resolved. The germline CDR1 and CDR2 sequences are DFQATT and SNEGSKA (reference sequence). CDR3 size: 11 residues.

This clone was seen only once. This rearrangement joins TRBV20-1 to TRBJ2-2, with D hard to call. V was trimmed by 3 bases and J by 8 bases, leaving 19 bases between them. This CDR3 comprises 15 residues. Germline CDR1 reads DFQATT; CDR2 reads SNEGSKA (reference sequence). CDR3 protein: CSASSRRRLEGELFF. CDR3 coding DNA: TGCAGTGCTAGTTCCCGGCGGCGTCTTGAAGGGGAGCTGTTTTTT.

The CDR3 region has the DNA TGTGCCAGCAGCCCGGGGGGCGGGAATGATAATTCACCCCTCCACTTT. Protein: CASSPGGGNDNSPLHF. The chain employs TRBV28 and TRBJ1-6, with a weak D call TRBD1 (6 bases). The V end was cut by 6 bases, the J end by 5 bases, with 17 bases between. Germline V gene data show CDR1 as MDHEN and CDR2 as SYDVKM. This CDR3 contains 16 residues.

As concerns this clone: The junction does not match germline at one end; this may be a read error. The CDR3: CASSPTGWTGAGF. CDR3 sequence (DNA): TGTGCCAGCAGTCCCACTGGTTGGACAGGCGCAGGCTTC. V usage is TRBV28 and J usage is TRBJ2-7; TRBD1 matches at 7 bases. This CDR3 region has 13 residues. Per the germline V gene, CDR1 is MDHEN and CDR2 is SYDVKM.

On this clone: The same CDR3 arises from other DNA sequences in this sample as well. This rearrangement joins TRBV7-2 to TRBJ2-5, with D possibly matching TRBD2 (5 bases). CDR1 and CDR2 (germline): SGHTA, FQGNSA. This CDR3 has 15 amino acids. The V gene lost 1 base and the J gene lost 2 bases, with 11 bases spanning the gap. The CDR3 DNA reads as TGTGCCAGCAGCTTAGGAGGTCCGGGGCAAGAGACCCAGTACTTC. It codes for CASSLGGPGQETQYF.

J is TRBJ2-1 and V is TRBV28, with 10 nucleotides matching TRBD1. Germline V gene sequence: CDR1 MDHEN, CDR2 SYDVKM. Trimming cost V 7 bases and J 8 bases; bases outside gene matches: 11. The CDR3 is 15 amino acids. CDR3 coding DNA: TGTGCCAGCATGGGGACAGGGGTAATTTTGGATGAGCAGTTCTTC. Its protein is CASMGTGVILDEQFF.

CDR3 sequence: CASSVSLGQGGEQYF. The CDR3 bases are TGTGCCAGCAGCGTATCTTTGGGACAGGGCGGCGAGCAGTACTTC. This chain connects TRBV9 to TRBJ2-7; 9 nucleotides match TRBD1. CDR3 size: 15 residues. Trimming cost V 1 base and J 6 bases; bases outside gene matches: 8. The germline V gene encodes CDR1 SGDLS and CDR2 YYNGEE.

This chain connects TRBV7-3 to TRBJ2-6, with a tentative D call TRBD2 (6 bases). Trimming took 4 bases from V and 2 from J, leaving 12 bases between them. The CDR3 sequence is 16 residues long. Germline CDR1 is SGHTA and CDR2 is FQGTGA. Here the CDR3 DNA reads TGTGCCAGCAGCTCGGGGGTATTGGCTGGGGCCAACGTCCTGACTTTC. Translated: CASSSGVLAGANVLTF.

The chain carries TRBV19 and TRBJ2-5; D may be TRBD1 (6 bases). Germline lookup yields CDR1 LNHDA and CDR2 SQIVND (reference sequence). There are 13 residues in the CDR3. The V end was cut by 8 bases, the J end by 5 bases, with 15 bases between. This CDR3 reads CASAYAGDETQYF. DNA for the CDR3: TGTGCCAGTGCTTATGCAGGGGATGAGACCCAGTACTTC.

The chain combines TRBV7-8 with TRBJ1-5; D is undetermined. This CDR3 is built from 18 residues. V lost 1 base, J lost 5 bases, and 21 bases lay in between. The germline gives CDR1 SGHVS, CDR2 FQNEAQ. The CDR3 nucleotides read TGTGCCAGCAGCTTAGAACTCCACGGAGCAAGTTATTATCAGCCCCAGCATTTT. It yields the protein CASSLELHGASYYQPQHF.

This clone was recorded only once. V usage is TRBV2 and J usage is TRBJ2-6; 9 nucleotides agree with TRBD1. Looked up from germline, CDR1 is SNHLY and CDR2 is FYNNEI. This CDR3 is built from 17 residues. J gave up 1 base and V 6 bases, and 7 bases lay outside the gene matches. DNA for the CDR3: TGTGCCAGCAGCCCGGGACAGGGATTATCTGGGGCCAACGTCCTGACTTTC. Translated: CASSPGQGLSGANVLTF. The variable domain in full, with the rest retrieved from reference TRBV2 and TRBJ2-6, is EPEVTQTPSHQVTQMGQEVILRCVPISNHLYFYWYRQILGQKVEFLVSFYNNEISEKSEIFDDQFSVERPDGSNFTLKIRSTKLEDSAMYFCASSPGQGLSGANVLTFGAGSRLTVL.

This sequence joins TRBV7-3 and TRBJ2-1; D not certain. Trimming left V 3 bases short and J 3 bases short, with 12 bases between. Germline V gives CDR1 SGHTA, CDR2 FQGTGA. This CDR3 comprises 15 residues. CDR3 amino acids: CASSFGDGIYNEQFF. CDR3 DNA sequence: TGTGCCAGCAGCTTCGGAGACGGAATCTACAATGAGCAGTTCTTC.

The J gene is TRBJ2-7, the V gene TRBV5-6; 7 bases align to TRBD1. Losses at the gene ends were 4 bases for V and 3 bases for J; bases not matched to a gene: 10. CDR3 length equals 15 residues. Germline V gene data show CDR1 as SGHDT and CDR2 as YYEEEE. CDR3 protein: CASSDSGTVFYEQYF. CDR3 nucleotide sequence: TGTGCCAGCAGCGATTCCGGGACAGTGTTCTACGAGCAGTACTTC.

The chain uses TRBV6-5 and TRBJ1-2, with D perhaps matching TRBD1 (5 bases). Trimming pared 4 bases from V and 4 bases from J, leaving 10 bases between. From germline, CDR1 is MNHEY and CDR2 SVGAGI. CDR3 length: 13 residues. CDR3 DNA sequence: TGTGCCAGCAGTTCAGGGATGGCCTATGGCTACACCTTC. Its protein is CASSSGMAYGYTF.

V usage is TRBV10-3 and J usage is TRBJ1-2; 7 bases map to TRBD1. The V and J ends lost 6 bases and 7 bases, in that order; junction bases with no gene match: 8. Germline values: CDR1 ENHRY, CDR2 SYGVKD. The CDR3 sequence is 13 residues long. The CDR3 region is CAISADREGGYTF. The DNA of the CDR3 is TGTGCCATCAGCGCCGACAGGGAAGGTGGCTACACCTTC.

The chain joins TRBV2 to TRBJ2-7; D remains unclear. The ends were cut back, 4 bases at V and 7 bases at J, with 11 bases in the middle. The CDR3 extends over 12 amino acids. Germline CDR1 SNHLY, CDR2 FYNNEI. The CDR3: CASSGVSMEQYF. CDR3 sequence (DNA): TGTGCCAGCAGTGGTGTTAGTATGGAGCAGTACTTC.

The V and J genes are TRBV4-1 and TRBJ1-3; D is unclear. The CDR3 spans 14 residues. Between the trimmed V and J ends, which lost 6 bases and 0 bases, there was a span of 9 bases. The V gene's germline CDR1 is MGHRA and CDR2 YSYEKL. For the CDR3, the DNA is TGCGCCAGCAGTTATCGGGACTCTGGAAACACCATATATTTT. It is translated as CASSYRDSGNTIYF.

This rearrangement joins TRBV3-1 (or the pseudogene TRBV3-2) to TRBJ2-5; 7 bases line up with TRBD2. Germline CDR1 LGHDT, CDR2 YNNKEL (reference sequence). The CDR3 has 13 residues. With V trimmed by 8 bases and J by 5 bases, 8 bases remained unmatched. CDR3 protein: CASLVSGTETQYF. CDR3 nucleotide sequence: TGTGCCAGCTTGGTCAGCGGGACGGAGACCCAGTACTTC.

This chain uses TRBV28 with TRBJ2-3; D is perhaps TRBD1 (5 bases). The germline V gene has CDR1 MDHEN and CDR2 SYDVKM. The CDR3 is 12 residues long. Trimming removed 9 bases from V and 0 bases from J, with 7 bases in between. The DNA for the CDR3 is TGTGCCAGTCGACAGAGCACAGATACGCAGTATTTT. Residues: CASRQSTDTQYF.

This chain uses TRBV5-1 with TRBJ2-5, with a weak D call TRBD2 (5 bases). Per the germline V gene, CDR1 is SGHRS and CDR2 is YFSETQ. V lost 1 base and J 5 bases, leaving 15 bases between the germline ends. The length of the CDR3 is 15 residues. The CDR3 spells CASSLIGSEAETQYF. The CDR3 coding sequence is TGCGCCAGCAGCTTGATAGGTAGCGAGGCGGAGACCCAGTACTTC.

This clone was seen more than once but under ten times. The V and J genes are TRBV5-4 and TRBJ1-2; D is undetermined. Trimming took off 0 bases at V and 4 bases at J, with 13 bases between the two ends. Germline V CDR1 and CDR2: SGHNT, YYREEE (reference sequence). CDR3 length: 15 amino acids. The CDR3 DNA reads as TGTGCCAGCAGCTTGGAATCGGGGATTGGCTATGGCTACACCTTC. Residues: CASSLESGIGYGYTF.

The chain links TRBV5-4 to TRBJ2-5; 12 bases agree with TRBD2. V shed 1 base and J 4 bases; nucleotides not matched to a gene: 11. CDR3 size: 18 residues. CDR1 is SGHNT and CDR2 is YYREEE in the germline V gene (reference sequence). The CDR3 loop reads CASSLPPSGGAGGETQYF. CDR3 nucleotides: TGTGCCAGCAGCTTGCCCCCTAGCGGGGGGGCCGGGGGAGAGACCCAGTACTTC. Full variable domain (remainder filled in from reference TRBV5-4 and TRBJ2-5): ETGVTQSPTHLIKTRGQQVTLRCSSQSGHNTVSWYQQALGQGPQFIFQYYREEENGRGNFPPRFSGLQFPNYSSELNVNALELDDSALYLCASSLPPSGGAGGETQYFGPGTRLLVL.

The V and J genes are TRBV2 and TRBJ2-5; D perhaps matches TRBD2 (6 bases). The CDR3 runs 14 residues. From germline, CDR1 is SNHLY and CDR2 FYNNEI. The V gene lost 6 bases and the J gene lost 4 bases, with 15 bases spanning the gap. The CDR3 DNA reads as TGTGCCAGCAGCAGGAGGCAGGGAGGAGAGACCCAGTACTTC. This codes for CASSRRQGGETQYF.

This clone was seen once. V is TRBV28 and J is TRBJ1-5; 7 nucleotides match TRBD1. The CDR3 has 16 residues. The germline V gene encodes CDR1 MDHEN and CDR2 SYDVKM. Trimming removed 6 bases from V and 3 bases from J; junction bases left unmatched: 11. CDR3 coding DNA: TGTGCCAGCAGACCTCCTGGGACAGAAGACAATCAGCCCCAGCATTTT. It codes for CASRPPGTEDNQPQHF.

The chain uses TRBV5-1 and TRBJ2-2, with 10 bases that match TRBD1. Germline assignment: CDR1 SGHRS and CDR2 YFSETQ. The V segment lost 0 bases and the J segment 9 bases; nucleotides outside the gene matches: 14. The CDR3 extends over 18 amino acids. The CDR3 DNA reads TGCGCCAGCAGCTTGGGACTAATATGGGACAGGGGTCGGCGGGAGCTGTTTTTT. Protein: CASSLGLIWDRGRRELFF.